A selection of T cell receptor beta chains follows, all from one sample in a study of T cell responses to AZD1222 COVID-19 vaccine. The assay was immunoSEQ multiplex PCR, and TCRdb's table has in-frame clones only and misses some. The sample includes approximately 150,000 clones, approximately 94% of them seen just once. The sequencing here drew on peripheral blood, taken 28 days after the second AZD1222 dose. The receptors come from an adult who received the AZD1222 COVID-19 vaccine. Both conserved end residues are trimmed from each CDR3. The size of a clone is reported for some rows only, either as once, few or many, or as a class for expanded clones.

j_gene: TRBJ2-7
abundance: NA
v_gene: TRBV2
CDR3aa: ANIGEDRRHEQY

j_gene: TRBJ2-1
abundance: NA
v_gene: TRBV25-1
CDR3aa: ASSGYPGLAGPLNEQF

j_gene: TRBJ1-6
abundance: NA
v_gene: TRBV19
CDR3aa: ASRGRGNSPLH

j_gene: TRBJ2-1
abundance: NA
v_gene: TRBV29-1
CDR3aa: SVGAVQTPYTEQF

j_gene: TRBJ2-7
abundance: NA
v_gene: TRBV6-1
CDR3aa: ASSDGPSPG

j_gene: TRBJ1-1
abundance: NA
v_gene: TRBV6-5
CDR3aa: ASSQRTGGNTEAF

j_gene: TRBJ2-4
abundance: NA
v_gene: TRBV3-1/TRBV3-2
CDR3aa: ASSQDSVGQKNIQY

j_gene: TRBJ2-3
abundance: NA
v_gene: TRBV7-9
CDR3aa: ASSSAAYTDTQY

j_gene: TRBJ2-1
abundance: NA
v_gene: TRBV30
CDR3aa: AWSVLAGYNEQF

j_gene: TRBJ2-2
abundance: NA
v_gene: TRBV2
CDR3aa: ASRPGLAGGVGELF

j_gene: TRBJ1-1
abundance: NA
v_gene: TRBV3-1/TRBV3-2
CDR3aa: ASSQDGQGRTEAF

j_gene: TRBJ1-2
abundance: NA
v_gene: TRBV15
CDR3aa: ATSRASGHQRGYT

j_gene: TRBJ2-7
abundance: NA
v_gene: TRBV28
CDR3aa: ASSLGTHYEQY

j_gene: TRBJ1-2
abundance: NA
v_gene: TRBV29-1
CDR3aa: SVDRGRGGYT

j_gene: TRBJ1-5
abundance: NA
v_gene: TRBV6-6
CDR3aa: ASRLDIGNQPQH

j_gene: TRBJ1-1
abundance: NA
v_gene: TRBV10-2
CDR3aa: ASSEGGQGSMNTEAF

j_gene: TRBJ2-1
abundance: NA
v_gene: TRBV6-5
CDR3aa: ASGRTYNEQF

j_gene: TRBJ1-2
abundance: NA
v_gene: TRBV16
CDR3aa: ASSRQKPGQTYTNYGYT

j_gene: TRBJ1-2
abundance: once
v_gene: TRBV11-3
CDR3aa: ASSSQGSGYT

j_gene: TRBJ1-3
abundance: once
v_gene: TRBV25-1
CDR3aa: ASSANGRSSGNTIY

j_gene: TRBJ2-7
abundance: few
v_gene: TRBV11-1
CDR3aa: ASSLVETGPAEQY

j_gene: TRBJ2-3
abundance: NA
v_gene: TRBV11-2
CDR3aa: ASSLGGPGTQY

j_gene: TRBJ2-7
abundance: NA
v_gene: TRBV11-2
CDR3aa: ASSPLTVSSYEQY

j_gene: TRBJ1-2
abundance: NA
v_gene: TRBV7-8
CDR3aa: ASSLVLGASYGYT

j_gene: TRBJ2-1
abundance: NA
v_gene: TRBV5-1
CDR3aa: ASSSKSGTASDEQF

j_gene: TRBJ2-2
abundance: NA
v_gene: TRBV4-1
CDR3aa: ASSQWDGYTGELF

j_gene: TRBJ2-7
abundance: NA
v_gene: TRBV5-4
CDR3aa: ASSSASGSNEQY

j_gene: TRBJ1-1
abundance: once
v_gene: TRBV15
CDR3aa: ATSRGGAGLNTEAF

j_gene: TRBJ1-5
abundance: NA
v_gene: TRBV5-8
CDR3aa: ASNGGGNQPQH

j_gene: TRBJ2-7
abundance: NA
v_gene: TRBV13
CDR3aa: ASSLGGASSYEQY

j_gene: TRBJ2-1
abundance: NA
v_gene: TRBV13
CDR3aa: ASSRGVSPGDEQF

j_gene: TRBJ2-3
abundance: NA
v_gene: TRBV19
CDR3aa: ASSPRTDTQY

j_gene: TRBJ2-2
abundance: once
v_gene: TRBV7-6
CDR3aa: ASSLVRDGTGELF

j_gene: TRBJ2-7
abundance: NA
v_gene: TRBV19
CDR3aa: ASSSTGAYEQY

j_gene: TRBJ1-6
abundance: NA
v_gene: TRBV11-2
CDR3aa: ASSSPGHFFSSYNSPLH

j_gene: TRBJ1-5
abundance: NA
v_gene: TRBV19
CDR3aa: ASSRQGGRDQPQH

j_gene: TRBJ2-3
abundance: NA
v_gene: TRBV7-8
CDR3aa: ASSLVAGVVADTQY

j_gene: TRBJ2-1
abundance: NA
v_gene: TRBV7-2
CDR3aa: ASSSHGTSPYNEQF

j_gene: TRBJ2-1
abundance: few
v_gene: TRBV27
CDR3aa: ASSPNRDSYNEQF

j_gene: TRBJ1-4
abundance: NA
v_gene: TRBV6-1
CDR3aa: ASSENEFLKLF

j_gene: TRBJ2-1
abundance: NA
v_gene: TRBV18
CDR3aa: ASSQGIGRTGRYNEQF

j_gene: TRBJ2-3
abundance: NA
v_gene: TRBV28
CDR3aa: ASGAPPTDTQY

j_gene: TRBJ2-2
abundance: NA
v_gene: TRBV4-1
CDR3aa: ASLLHPASGRGRTGELF

j_gene: TRBJ1-6
abundance: few
v_gene: TRBV19
CDR3aa: ASTTGGWNSPLH

j_gene: TRBJ1-5
abundance: NA
v_gene: TRBV30
CDR3aa: AWTPGTGYRQPQH

j_gene: TRBJ2-7
abundance: NA
v_gene: TRBV24-1
CDR3aa: ATSDRTPNPQY

j_gene: TRBJ2-1
abundance: NA
v_gene: TRBV9
CDR3aa: ASSVGGTNPEQF

j_gene: TRBJ1-2
abundance: NA
v_gene: TRBV6-2/TRBV6-3
CDR3aa: ASSLDPVYGYT

j_gene: TRBJ1-5
abundance: NA
v_gene: TRBV19
CDR3aa: ASRAEWSQPQH

j_gene: TRBJ2-7
abundance: NA
v_gene: TRBV10-3
CDR3aa: AISESPGGPYEQY

j_gene: TRBJ1-1
abundance: NA
v_gene: TRBV19
CDR3aa: ASISPGNTEAF

j_gene: TRBJ1-2
abundance: NA
v_gene: TRBV30
CDR3aa: AWSAGTGYGYT

j_gene: TRBJ2-1
abundance: NA
v_gene: TRBV12-5
CDR3aa: ASGLVRLGGTTGNEQF

j_gene: TRBJ1-4
abundance: NA
v_gene: TRBV30
CDR3aa: AWRGSNEKLF

j_gene: TRBJ2-4
abundance: NA
v_gene: TRBV6-2/TRBV6-3
CDR3aa: ASSLAVNIQY

j_gene: TRBJ1-5
abundance: once
v_gene: TRBV5-1
CDR3aa: ASSLEGQGVGNQPQH

j_gene: TRBJ2-7
abundance: NA
v_gene: TRBV2
CDR3aa: ASTGRSYEQY

j_gene: TRBJ1-6
abundance: NA
v_gene: TRBV6-5
CDR3aa: ASSSDRGVTLH

j_gene: TRBJ2-7
abundance: NA
v_gene: TRBV5-4
CDR3aa: ASSFTGGNEQY

j_gene: TRBJ2-5
abundance: NA
v_gene: TRBV2
CDR3aa: ASSGQDFQETQY